This T cell receptor beta chain emerged from a study of blood T cell repertoires in COVID-19. Produced via immunoSEQ multiplex PCR; TCRdb's table is partial and in-frame only. Of about 440,000 clones in the sample, roughly 87% were seen once. This CDR3 is built from 16 residues. Trimming pared 4 bases from V and 6 bases from J, leaving 22 bases between. The germline CDR1 and CDR2 sequences are LGHNA and YSLEER. Specimen: PBMCs or T cells enriched from blood (not recorded which). This chain uses TRBV4-3 with TRBJ2-7, with D unresolved. The sequence came from a woman between 18 and 29 years old with acute COVID-19. This CDR3 reads CASSPRYPGTLGEQYF. The CDR3 DNA is TGCGCCAGCAGCCCCAGATACCCAGGCACCCTCGGCGAGCAGTACTTC.